These T cell receptor beta chains were read from a single sample in a study of cytomegalovirus exposure and HLA in healthy donors. Assay: immunoSEQ multiplex PCR; the TCRdb copy retains only in-frame clones and omits some. This table has about 40,000 clones, 60% to 75% appearing once. Specimen: PBMCs. The receptors were gathered from a man in his forties in good health and CMV-seronegative. Each CDR3 is given with its conserved first and last residue. A D gene is named only where the DNA matches it firmly. Only part of the rows carry a size: once, few, many, or a class if the clone is expanded.

abundance: -; d_gene: TRBD1; v_gene: TRBV19; j_gene: TRBJ1-4; CDR3aa: CASSIWGQEDEKLFF; CDR3nt: TGTGCCAGTAGTATATGGGGACAGGAGGATGAAAAACTGTTTTTT
abundance: -; d_gene: -; v_gene: TRBV30; j_gene: TRBJ1-1; CDR3aa: CAWSDRDPEAFF; CDR3nt: TGTGCCTGGAGTGACAGGGACCCTGAAGCTTTCTTT
abundance: -; d_gene: -; v_gene: TRBV27; j_gene: TRBJ2-1; CDR3aa: CASEGDNEQFF; CDR3nt: TGTGCCAGCGAAGGGGACAATGAGCAGTTCTTC
abundance: -; d_gene: -; v_gene: TRBV2; j_gene: TRBJ2-1; CDR3aa: CASSSEGSSYNEQFF; CDR3nt: TGTGCCAGCAGTAGTGAGGGAAGCTCCTACAATGAGCAGTTCTTC
abundance: -; d_gene: -; v_gene: TRBV27; j_gene: TRBJ1-2; CDR3aa: CASKVRATALYGHTF; CDR3nt: TGTGCCAGCAAGGTTCGGGCGACAGCCCTGTATGGCCACACCTTC
abundance: -; d_gene: TRBD1; v_gene: TRBV6-5; j_gene: TRBJ2-7; CDR3aa: CASRGQERKTYEQYF; CDR3nt: TGTGCCAGCAGAGGACAGGAGCGGAAAACCTACGAGCAGTACTTC
abundance: -; d_gene: -; v_gene: TRBV5-6; j_gene: TRBJ1-2; CDR3aa: CASSFSPYREIDYYGYTF; CDR3nt: TGTGCCAGCAGCTTCAGCCCATACAGGGAAATCGACTACTATGGCTACACCTTC
abundance: -; d_gene: -; v_gene: TRBV19; j_gene: TRBJ1-1; CDR3aa: CASSLSPRQTEAFF; CDR3nt: TGTGCCAGTAGTCTGAGCCCGCGACAGACTGAAGCTTTCTTT
abundance: -; d_gene: -; v_gene: TRBV15; j_gene: TRBJ1-5; CDR3aa: CATRRPGLNQPQHF; CDR3nt: TGTGCCACCAGGAGGCCAGGACTCAATCAGCCCCAGCATTTT
abundance: -; d_gene: TRBD2; v_gene: TRBV4-1; j_gene: TRBJ2-3; CDR3aa: CAGSPLDLAGVTDTQYF; CDR3nt: TGCGCCGGCAGCCCCTTGGATCTAGCGGGGGTCACAGATACGCAGTATTTT
abundance: -; d_gene: -; v_gene: TRBV11-2; j_gene: TRBJ1-6; CDR3aa: CASRRVPRGGSPLHF; CDR3nt: TGTGCCAGCAGGCGAGTACCCCGCGGCGGTTCACCCCTCCACTTT
abundance: -; d_gene: -; v_gene: TRBV2; j_gene: TRBJ1-1; CDR3aa: CASRGGTEAFF; CDR3nt: TGTGCCAGCAGGGGGGGGACTGAAGCTTTCTTT
abundance: few; d_gene: -; v_gene: TRBV30; j_gene: TRBJ2-5; CDR3aa: CAWRREEIQYF; CDR3nt: TGTGCCTGGAGACGAGAAGAGATCCAGTACTTC
abundance: -; d_gene: TRBD1; v_gene: TRBV5-6; j_gene: TRBJ1-5; CDR3aa: CASSIGTGYQPQHF; CDR3nt: TGTGCCAGCAGCATAGGGACAGGTTATCAGCCCCAGCATTTT
abundance: -; d_gene: TRBD2; v_gene: TRBV9; j_gene: TRBJ2-1; CDR3aa: CASSAGTSGGFEQFF; CDR3nt: TGTGCCAGCAGCGCTGGGACTAGCGGGGGATTTGAGCAGTTCTTC
abundance: -; d_gene: TRBD1; v_gene: TRBV28; j_gene: TRBJ1-2; CDR3aa: CASMTGGEIVYGYTF; CDR3nt: TGTGCCAGCATGACAGGGGGCGAAATTGTCTATGGCTACACCTTC
abundance: once; d_gene: -; v_gene: TRBV10-3; j_gene: TRBJ2-1; CDR3aa: CAIGSRGRENEQFF; CDR3nt: TGTGCCATCGGTTCCCGGGGTAGGGAGAATGAGCAGTTCTTC
abundance: once; d_gene: TRBD2; v_gene: TRBV7-2; j_gene: TRBJ2-7; CDR3aa: CASSYPGLRSEQYF; CDR3nt: TGTGCCAGCAGCTATCCGGGACTACGGTCCGAGCAGTACTTC
abundance: -; d_gene: -; v_gene: TRBV5-6; j_gene: TRBJ2-1; CDR3aa: CASSLERARGHSYNEQFF; CDR3nt: TGTGCCAGCAGCTTGGAAAGGGCTCGGGGTCACTCCTACAATGAGCAGTTCTTC
abundance: -; d_gene: TRBD1; v_gene: TRBV30; j_gene: TRBJ1-2; CDR3aa: CAWSIGQGASGYTF; CDR3nt: TGTGCCTGGAGTATCGGACAGGGGGCGAGTGGCTACACCTTC
abundance: -; d_gene: -; v_gene: TRBV19; j_gene: TRBJ2-7; CDR3aa: CASSIGPDSYEQYF; CDR3nt: TGTGCCAGTAGTATAGGCCCAGACTCCTACGAGCAGTACTTC
abundance: few; d_gene: TRBD1; v_gene: TRBV10-3; j_gene: TRBJ1-1; CDR3aa: CAISDPGQVNTEAFF; CDR3nt: TGTGCCATCAGTGACCCGGGACAGGTGAACACTGAAGCTTTCTTT
abundance: -; d_gene: -; v_gene: TRBV11-2; j_gene: TRBJ2-7; CDR3aa: CASSLGQIRQGTYEQYF; CDR3nt: TGTGCCAGCAGCTTAGGGCAAATACGGCAGGGGACCTACGAGCAGTACTTC
abundance: -; d_gene: -; v_gene: TRBV7-9; j_gene: TRBJ1-2; CDR3aa: CASRMGAARNGYTF; CDR3nt: TGTGCCAGCAGGATGGGGGCGGCGCGGAATGGCTACACCTTC
abundance: -; d_gene: -; v_gene: TRBV11-2; j_gene: TRBJ1-1; CDR3aa: CASSLAPNRADTEAFF; CDR3nt: TGTGCCAGCAGCTTAGCCCCCAACAGGGCCGACACTGAAGCTTTCTTT